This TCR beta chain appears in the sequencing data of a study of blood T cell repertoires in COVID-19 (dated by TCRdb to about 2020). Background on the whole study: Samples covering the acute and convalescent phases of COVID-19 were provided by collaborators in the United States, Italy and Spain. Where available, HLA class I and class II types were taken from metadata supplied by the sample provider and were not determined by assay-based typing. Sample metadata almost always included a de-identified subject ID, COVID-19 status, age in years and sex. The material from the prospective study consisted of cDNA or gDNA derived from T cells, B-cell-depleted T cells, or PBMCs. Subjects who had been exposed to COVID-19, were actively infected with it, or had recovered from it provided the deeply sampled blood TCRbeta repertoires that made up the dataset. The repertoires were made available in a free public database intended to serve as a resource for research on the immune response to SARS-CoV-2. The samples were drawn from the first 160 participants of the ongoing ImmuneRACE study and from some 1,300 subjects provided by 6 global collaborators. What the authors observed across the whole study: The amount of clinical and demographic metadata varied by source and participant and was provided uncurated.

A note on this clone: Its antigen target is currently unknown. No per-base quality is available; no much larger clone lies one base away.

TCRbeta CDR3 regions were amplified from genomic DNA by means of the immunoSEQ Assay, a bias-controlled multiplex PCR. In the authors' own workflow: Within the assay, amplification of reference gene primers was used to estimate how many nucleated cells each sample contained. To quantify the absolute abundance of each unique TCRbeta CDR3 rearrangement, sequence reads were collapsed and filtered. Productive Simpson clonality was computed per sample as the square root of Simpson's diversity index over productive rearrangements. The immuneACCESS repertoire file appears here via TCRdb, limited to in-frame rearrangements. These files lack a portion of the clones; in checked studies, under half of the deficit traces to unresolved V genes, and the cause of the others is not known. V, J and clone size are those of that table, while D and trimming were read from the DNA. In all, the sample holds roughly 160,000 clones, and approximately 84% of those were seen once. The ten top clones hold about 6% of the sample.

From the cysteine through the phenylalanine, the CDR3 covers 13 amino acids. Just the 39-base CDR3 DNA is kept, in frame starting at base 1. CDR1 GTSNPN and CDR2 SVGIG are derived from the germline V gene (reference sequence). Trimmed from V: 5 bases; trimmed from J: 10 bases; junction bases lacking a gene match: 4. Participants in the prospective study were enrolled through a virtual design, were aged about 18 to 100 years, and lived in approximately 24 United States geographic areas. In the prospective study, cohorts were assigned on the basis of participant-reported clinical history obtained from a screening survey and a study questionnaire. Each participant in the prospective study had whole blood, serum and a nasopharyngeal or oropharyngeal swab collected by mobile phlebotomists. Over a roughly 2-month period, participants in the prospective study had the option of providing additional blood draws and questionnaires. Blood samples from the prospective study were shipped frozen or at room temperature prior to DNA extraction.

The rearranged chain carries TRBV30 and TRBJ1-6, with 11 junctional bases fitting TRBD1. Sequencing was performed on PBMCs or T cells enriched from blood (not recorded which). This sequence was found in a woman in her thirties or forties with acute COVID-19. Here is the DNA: TGTGCCTGGGCGGGACAGGGGGGATCACCCCTCCACTTT. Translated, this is CAWAGQGGSPLHF. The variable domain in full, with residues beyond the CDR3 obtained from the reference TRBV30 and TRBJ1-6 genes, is SQTIHQWPATLVQPVGSPLSLECTVEGTSNPNLYWYRQAAGRGLQLLFYSVGIGQISSEVPQNLSASRPQDRQFILSSKKLLLSDSGFYLCAWAGQGGSPLHFGNGTRLTVT.